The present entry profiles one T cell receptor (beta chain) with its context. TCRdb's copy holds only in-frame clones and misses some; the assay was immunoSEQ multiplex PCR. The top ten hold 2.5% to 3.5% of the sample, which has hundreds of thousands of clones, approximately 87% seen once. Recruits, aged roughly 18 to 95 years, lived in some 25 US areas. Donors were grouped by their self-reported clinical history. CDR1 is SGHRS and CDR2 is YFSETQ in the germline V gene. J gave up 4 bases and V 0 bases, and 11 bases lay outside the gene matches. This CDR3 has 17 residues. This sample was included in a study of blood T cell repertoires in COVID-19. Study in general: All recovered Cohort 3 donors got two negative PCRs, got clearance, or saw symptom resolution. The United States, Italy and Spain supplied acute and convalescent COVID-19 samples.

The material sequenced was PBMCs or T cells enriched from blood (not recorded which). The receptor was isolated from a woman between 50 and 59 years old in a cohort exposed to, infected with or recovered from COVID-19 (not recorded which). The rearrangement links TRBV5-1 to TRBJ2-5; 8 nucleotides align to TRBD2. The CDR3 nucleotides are TGCGCCAGCAGCTTGGGGCGTATCGGGGGGGCCCGAGAGACCCAGTACTTC. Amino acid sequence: CASSLGRIGGARETQYF.